Below, 3 T cell receptor beta chains from the same sample are listed, as sequenced in a study of T cells in Graves' hyperthyroidism and ophthalmopathy. Amplified regions were TCR beta CDR3 sequences from RNA transcripts. First-round RT-PCR of the TCR CDR3 relied on the HTBI primer set. MiXCR, applied by TCRdb to the multiplex PCR reads, yields one record per CDR3 protein. The data hold fewer than 800,000 distinct CDR3 sequences, with about 17% observed a single time. Sequencing used blood. These receptors were collected from a young man with Graves' hyperthyroidism.

This clonotype was observed many times. The rearrangement joins TRBV20-1 to TRBJ2-1; weak D call: TRBD2 (6 bases). The CDR3 has 13 amino acids. V dropped 2 bases and J dropped 8 bases, with 13 bases sitting between them. Germline values: CDR1 DFQATT, CDR2 SNEGSKA (reference sequence). As DNA, the CDR3 is TGCAGTGCTAGACTGTCGGGCGGGGATGAGCAGTTCTTC. Translating it yields CSARLSGGDEQFF.

This clonotype was detected only a few times. The CDR3 bases are TGTGCCAGCAGTCTTAGCGGGAGCCCAACAGATACGCAGTATTTT. It yields the protein CASSLSGSPTDTQYF. The chain employs TRBV6-2 or TRBV6-3 and TRBJ2-3; 9 bases are shared with TRBD2. V was pared by 5 bases and J by 3 bases, with 6 bases of the junction left unmatched. Germline CDR1 is MNHEY and CDR2 is SVGEGT. The CDR3 is 15 residues long.

The sample holds many counts of this clonotype. J is TRBJ2-7 and V is TRBV12-3 or TRBV12-4, with a possible D match to TRBD2 (6 bases). This CDR3 contains 15 residues. V was shortened by 7 bases and J by 5 bases, with 21 bases between the two germline ends. CDR3 sequence: CASNHGEVGGDEQYF. CDR3 DNA sequence: TGTGCCAGCAACCACGGGGAGGTGGGTGGTGACGAGCAGTACTTC.